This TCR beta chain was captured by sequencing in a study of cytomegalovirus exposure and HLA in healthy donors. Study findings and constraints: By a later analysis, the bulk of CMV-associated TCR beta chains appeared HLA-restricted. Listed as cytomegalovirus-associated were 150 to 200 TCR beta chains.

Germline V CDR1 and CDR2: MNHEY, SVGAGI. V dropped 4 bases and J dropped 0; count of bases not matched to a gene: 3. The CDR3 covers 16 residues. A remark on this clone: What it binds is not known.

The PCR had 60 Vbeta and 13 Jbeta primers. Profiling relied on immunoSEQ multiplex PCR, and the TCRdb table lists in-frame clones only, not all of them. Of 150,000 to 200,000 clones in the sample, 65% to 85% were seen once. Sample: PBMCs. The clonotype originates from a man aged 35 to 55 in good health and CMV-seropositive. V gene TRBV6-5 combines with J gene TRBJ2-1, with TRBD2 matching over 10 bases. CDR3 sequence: CASSSSSGSSYNEQFF. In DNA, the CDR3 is TGTGCCAGCAGTTCCTCTAGCGGGAGCTCCTACAATGAGCAGTTCTTC.